This T cell receptor (beta chain) emerged from a study of cytomegalovirus exposure and HLA in healthy donors. Regarding the study as a whole: Using a false discovery rate of 0.05, a later analysis showed that about 16,000 TCR beta sequences were associated with HLA alleles. Reports described diagnosis of cytomegalovirus status by the classifier as highly specific and sensitive. According to a later analysis, most TCR beta chains associated with CMV appeared HLA-restricted. Previous analysis showed most TCR beta V segments were productive about 87% or about 30% of the time.

This clone was seen only once. The antigen is unknown. This PCR relied on a set of 60 Vbeta primers and 13 Jbeta primers. Assay: immunoSEQ multiplex PCR; the TCRdb copy retains only in-frame clones and omits some. The sample carries under 150,000 clones, 82% recorded once. The CDR3 is 19 residues long. Trimming at V came to 4 bases and at J to 3 bases, leaving 18 bases not matched to a gene. Germline CDR1 and CDR2: ENHRY and SYGVKD. The V gene is TRBV10-3, the J gene TRBJ2-7, with 10 bases matching TRBD1. The sequence derives from a male donor in good health and CMV-seropositive. The sequenced sample was PBMCs. The CDR3 sequence is CAISGASTGGTGVFYEQYF. The CDR3 DNA reads as TGTGCCATCAGTGGGGCCTCGACAGGGGGGACAGGGGTCTTCTACGAGCAGTACTTC.